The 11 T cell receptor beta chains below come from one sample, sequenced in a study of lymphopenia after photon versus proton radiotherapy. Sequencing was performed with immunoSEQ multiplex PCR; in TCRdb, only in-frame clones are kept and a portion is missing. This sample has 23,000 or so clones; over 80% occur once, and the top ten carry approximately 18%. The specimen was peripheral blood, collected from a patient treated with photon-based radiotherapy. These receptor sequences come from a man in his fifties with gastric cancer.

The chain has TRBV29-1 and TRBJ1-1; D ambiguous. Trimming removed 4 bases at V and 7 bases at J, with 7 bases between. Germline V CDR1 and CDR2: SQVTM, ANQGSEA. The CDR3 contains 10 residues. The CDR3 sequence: CSVVPLEAFF. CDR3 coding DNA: TGCAGCGTTGTACCACTTGAAGCTTTCTTT.

The CDR3 loop is CASSPPILAPNTGELFF. CDR3 bases: TGTGCCAGCTCACCACCGATCCTAGCCCCGAACACCGGGGAGCTGTTTTTT. The J gene is TRBJ2-2, the V gene TRBV18; TRBD2 might be the D (5 bases). V lost 0 bases, J lost 0 bases, and 11 bases lay in between. There are 17 residues in the CDR3. Germline V gives CDR1 KGHSH, CDR2 LQKENI.

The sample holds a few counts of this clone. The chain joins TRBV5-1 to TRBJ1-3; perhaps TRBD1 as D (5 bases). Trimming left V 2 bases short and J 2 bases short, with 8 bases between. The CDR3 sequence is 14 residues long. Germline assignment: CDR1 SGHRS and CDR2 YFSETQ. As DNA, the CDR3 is TGCGCCAGCAGCTTCGGGGGGGCTGGAAACACCATATATTTT. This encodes CASSFGGAGNTIYF.

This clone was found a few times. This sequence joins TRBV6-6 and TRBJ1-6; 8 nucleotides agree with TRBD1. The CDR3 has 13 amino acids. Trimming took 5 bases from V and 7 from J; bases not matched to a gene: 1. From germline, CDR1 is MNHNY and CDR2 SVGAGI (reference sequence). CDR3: CASSDRGNSPLHF. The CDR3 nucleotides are TGTGCCAGCAGTGACAGGGGAAATTCACCCCTCCACTTT.

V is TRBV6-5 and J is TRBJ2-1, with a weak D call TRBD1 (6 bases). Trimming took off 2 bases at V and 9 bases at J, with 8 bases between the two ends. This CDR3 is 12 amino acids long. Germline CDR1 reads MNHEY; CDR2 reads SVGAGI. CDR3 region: CASSYVGGEQFF. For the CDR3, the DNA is TGTGCCAGCAGTTACGTAGGGGGTGAGCAGTTCTTC.

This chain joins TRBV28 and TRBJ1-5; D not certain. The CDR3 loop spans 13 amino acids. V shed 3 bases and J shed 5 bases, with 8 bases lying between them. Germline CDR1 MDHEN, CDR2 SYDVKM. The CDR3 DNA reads TGTGCCAGCAGTTTGGCCGGGGATCAGCCCCAGCATTTT. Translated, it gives CASSLAGDQPQHF. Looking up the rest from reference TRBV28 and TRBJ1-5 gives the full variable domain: DVKVTQSSRYLVKRTGEKVFLECVQDMDHENMFWYRQDPGLGLRLIYFSYDVKMKEKGDIPEGYSVSREKKERFSLILESASTNQTSMYLCASSLAGDQPQHFGDGTRLSIL.

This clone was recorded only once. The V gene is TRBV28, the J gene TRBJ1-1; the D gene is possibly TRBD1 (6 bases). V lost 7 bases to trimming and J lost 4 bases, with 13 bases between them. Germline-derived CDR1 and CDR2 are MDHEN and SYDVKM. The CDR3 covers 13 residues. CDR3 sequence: CASTSGVPTEAFF. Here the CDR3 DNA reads TGTGCCAGCACCTCAGGGGTACCCACTGAAGCTTTCTTT.

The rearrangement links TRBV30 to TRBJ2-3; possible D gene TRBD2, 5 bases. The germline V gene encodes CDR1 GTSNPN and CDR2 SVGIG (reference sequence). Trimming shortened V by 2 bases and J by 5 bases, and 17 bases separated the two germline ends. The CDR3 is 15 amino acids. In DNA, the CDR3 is TGTGCCTGGAGTCTTCGGAGAGGGCTTGAAGATACGCAGTATTTT. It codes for CAWSLRRGLEDTQYF.

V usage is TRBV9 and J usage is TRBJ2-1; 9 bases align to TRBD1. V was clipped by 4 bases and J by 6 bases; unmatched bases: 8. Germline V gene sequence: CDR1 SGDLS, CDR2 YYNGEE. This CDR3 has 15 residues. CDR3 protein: CASSSWTGVGNEQFF. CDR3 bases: TGTGCCAGCAGCTCGTGGACAGGGGTGGGCAATGAGCAGTTCTTC. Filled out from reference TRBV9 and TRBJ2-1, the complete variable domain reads DSGVTQTPKHLITATGQRVTLRCSPRSGDLSVYWYQQSLDQGLQFLIQYYNGEERAKGNILERFSAQQFPDLHSELNLSSLELGDSALYFCASSSWTGVGNEQFFGPGTRLTVL.

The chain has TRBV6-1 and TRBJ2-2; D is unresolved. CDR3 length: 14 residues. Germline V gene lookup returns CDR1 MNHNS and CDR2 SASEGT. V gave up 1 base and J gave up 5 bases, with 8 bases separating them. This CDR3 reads CASSEGFRTGELFF. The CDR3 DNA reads TGTGCCAGCAGTGAAGGGTTTCGGACCGGGGAGCTGTTTTTT.

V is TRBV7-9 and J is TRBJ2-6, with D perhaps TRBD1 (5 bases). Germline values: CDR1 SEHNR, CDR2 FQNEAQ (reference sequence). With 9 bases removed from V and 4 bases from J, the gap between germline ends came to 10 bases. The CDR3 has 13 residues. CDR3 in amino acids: CASTGSGANVLTF. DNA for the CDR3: TGTGCCAGTACAGGATCCGGGGCCAACGTCCTGACTTTC.